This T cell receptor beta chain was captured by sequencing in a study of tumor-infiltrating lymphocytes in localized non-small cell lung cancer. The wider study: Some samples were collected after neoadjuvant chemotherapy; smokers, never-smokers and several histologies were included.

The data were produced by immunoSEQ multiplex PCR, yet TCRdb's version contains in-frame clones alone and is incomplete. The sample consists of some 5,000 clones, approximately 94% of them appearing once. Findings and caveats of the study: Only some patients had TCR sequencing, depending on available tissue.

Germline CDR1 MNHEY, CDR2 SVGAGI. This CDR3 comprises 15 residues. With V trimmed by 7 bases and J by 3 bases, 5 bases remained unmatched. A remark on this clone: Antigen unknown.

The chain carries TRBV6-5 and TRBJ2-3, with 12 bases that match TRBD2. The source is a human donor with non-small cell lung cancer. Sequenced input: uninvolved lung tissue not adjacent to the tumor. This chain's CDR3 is CASNRLAGATDTQYF. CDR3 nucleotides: TGTGCCAGCAACCGACTAGCGGGGGCAACAGATACGCAGTATTTT.